This T cell receptor beta chain originates from a study of metastatic and nonmetastatic thyroid tumors. In the study overall: For malignant and benign thyroid patients, tumor or nodule tissue and blood were the sources whose repertoires were compared. Whole-study results and caveats: Significantly higher TCR beta diversity was reportedly seen in malignant thyroid tumors than benign nodules, in blood and tumor.

As to this clone: Its antigen is unknown.

Ahead of thyroid surgery, no patient had received treatment of any kind. CDR1 MNHEY and CDR2 SVGEGT come from the germline V gene. The V end was cut by 5 bases, the J end by 3 bases, with 17 bases between. The CDR3 runs to 15 residues. Authors' methods: It was from CDR3 differences across clinicopathological groups that a distant-metastasis classifier for papillary thyroid cancer was built. With MiXCR, TCRdb reprocessed the PCR reads. TCRdb's processing, not the authors' own work, is the source of the V and J calls. The table has roughly 18,000 clones, 21% seen once. The TCR originated in a female donor with papillary thyroid cancer or a benign thyroid nodule (not recorded which). Some clones in this sample may be carry-over from other donors' samples. Sequenced: tumor tissue. V gene TRBV6-2 or TRBV6-3 combines with J gene TRBJ2-7; D unclear. This chain's CDR3 is CASSPGFSKHYEQYF. The CDR3 DNA follows: TGTGCCAGCAGTCCCGGGTTTTCTAAGCACTACGAGCAGTACTTC.